A single sample gave rise to the 19 T cell receptor beta chains below, sequenced in a study of blood T cell repertoires in COVID-19. Generated by immunoSEQ multiplex PCR, the TCRdb table keeps only in-frame clones and is missing some. The table shows about 150,000 clones, with around 83% occurring only once. The sample taken for sequencing was peripheral blood. Receptors originate from a woman aged 60-75 years with COVID-19, enrolled during active disease.

This clone has just one count. This rearrangement joins TRBV5-5 to TRBJ2-2, with TRBD2 identical over 7 bases. Losses at the gene ends were 4 bases for V and 5 bases for J; bases not matched to a gene: 8. The CDR3 consists of 15 residues. Looked up from germline, CDR1 is SGHKS and CDR2 is YYEKEE (reference sequence). The CDR3 region has the DNA TGTGCCAGCAGCCTGGGGGGGGGATGGACCGGGGAGCTGTTTTTT. It specifies CASSLGGGWTGELFF.

This clone was found a few times. The CDR3 bases are TGTGCCAGCAGCCAGACTAGCGGGAGATGGCATGAGCAGTTCTTC. Protein product: CASSQTSGRWHEQFF. The chain couples TRBV7-3 to TRBJ2-1, with 12 bases that match TRBD2. V trimming: 5 bases; J trimming: 8 bases; junction bases outside the gene matches: 7. Germline assignment: CDR1 SGHTA and CDR2 FQGTGA. This CDR3 is 15 amino acids long.

The rearrangement uses TRBV4-1 and TRBJ2-2; TRBD1 might be the D (5 bases). Trimming removed 0 bases at V and 6 bases at J, with 20 bases between. The CDR3 extends over 18 amino acids. Germline CDR1 and CDR2: MGHRA and YSYEKL. In nucleotides, the CDR3 is TGCGCCAGCAGCCAAGATTGGGTTGGGGCAGGGAAGGCCGGGGAGCTGTTTTTT. It is translated as CASSQDWVGAGKAGELFF.

Here the CDR3 reads CASSQESRSNYGYTF. CDR3 sequence (DNA): TGCGCCAGCAGCCAAGAGAGCAGGTCCAACTATGGCTACACCTTC. This chain joins TRBV4-1 and TRBJ1-2; D gene unclear. V was clipped by 0 bases and J by 2 bases, with 10 bases between them. CDR1 is MGHRA and CDR2 is YSYEKL in the germline V gene. CDR3 length: 15 amino acids.

The chain carries TRBV2 and TRBJ1-5, with a possible D match to TRBD1 (5 bases). Germline V gives CDR1 SNHLY, CDR2 FYNNEI. CDR3 length: 15 amino acids. With 7 bases removed from V and 2 bases from J, the gap between germline ends came to 15 bases. CDR3 protein: CASTPQGRGNQPQHF. CDR3 sequence (DNA): TGTGCCAGCACCCCTCAGGGTAGGGGCAATCAGCCCCAGCATTTT.

V is TRBV6-2 or TRBV6-3 and J is TRBJ2-1; TRBD2 matches at 12 bases. Trimming cost V 6 bases and J 5 bases; bases outside gene matches: 14. CDR3 length: 18 residues. Per the germline V gene, CDR1 is MNHEY and CDR2 is SVGEGT. This CDR3 reads CASSSHLRLAGVNNEQFF. The CDR3 DNA sequence: TGTGCCAGCAGCTCCCACCTCCGACTAGCGGGAGTTAACAATGAGCAGTTCTTC.

The V call is TRBV6-6, the J call TRBJ1-5, with D possibly TRBD1 on 6 matching bases. V lost 4 bases, J lost 5 bases, and 9 bases lay in between. The CDR3 is 13 amino acids. Germline lookup yields CDR1 MNHNY and CDR2 SVGAGI (reference sequence). This CDR3 reads CASSLDSDQPQHF. The CDR3 nucleotides are TGTGCCAGCAGTTTGGACAGCGATCAGCCCCAGCATTTT.

This chain links TRBV28 with TRBJ1-1, with unresolved D. V lost 7 bases and J 3 bases, leaving 15 bases between the germline ends. This CDR3 spans 14 amino acids. Germline CDR1 reads MDHEN; CDR2 reads SYDVKM. CDR3 sequence (DNA): TGTGCCAGCAAGTTATCGCTCGGGGACACTGAAGCTTTCTTT. Translation: CASKLSLGDTEAFF.

The chain is built from TRBV7-8 and TRBJ2-2; weak D call: TRBD1 (6 bases). Trimming took 2 bases from V and 5 from J, leaving 9 bases between them. The CDR3 spans 14 residues. Germline CDR1 is SGHVS and CDR2 is FQNEAQ. CDR3 DNA sequence: TGTGCCAGCAGCTTACAGGGGAGAACCGGGGAGCTGTTTTTT. Translating it yields CASSLQGRTGELFF. Filled out from reference TRBV7-8 and TRBJ2-2, the complete variable domain reads GAGVSQSPRYKVAKRGQDVALRCDPISGHVSLFWYQQALGQGPEFLTYFQNEAQLDKSGLPSDRFFAERPEGSVSTLKIQRTQQEDSAVYLCASSLQGRTGELFFGEGSRLTVL.

This clone was counted a single time. The V gene is TRBV5-1, the J gene TRBJ2-7, with 9 nucleotides matching TRBD1. This CDR3 comprises 17 residues. Per germline, CDR1 SGHRS and CDR2 YFSETQ. After removal of 0 bases from V and 5 bases from J, the junction contained 12 bases not matched to a gene. The CDR3 sequence is CASSLGALTGQGNEQYF. The CDR3 DNA follows: TGCGCCAGCAGCTTGGGGGCTCTCACGGGACAGGGAAACGAGCAGTACTTC.

This chain joins TRBV3-1 (or the pseudogene TRBV3-2) and TRBJ2-1, with 8 bases aligning to TRBD2. V shed 7 bases and J 5 bases; nucleotides not matched to a gene: 7. Looked up from germline, CDR1 is LGHDT and CDR2 is YNNKEL (reference sequence). The CDR3 loop spans 14 amino acids. The CDR3 DNA sequence: TGTGCCAGCACCCGAGGGCGGGGGGACAATGAGCAGTTCTTC. Its protein is CASTRGRGDNEQFF.

The chain joins TRBV19 to TRBJ2-3, with D unclear. Germline V gene lookup returns CDR1 LNHDA and CDR2 SQIVND (reference sequence). This CDR3 has 16 amino acids. V shed 1 base and J shed 2 bases, with 13 bases lying between them. CDR3 in DNA: TGTGCCAGTAGTATAGGAACCTCGAGGCTCACAGATACGCAGTATTTT. It yields the protein CASSIGTSRLTDTQYF.

The chain combines TRBV3-1 (or the pseudogene TRBV3-2) with TRBJ2-4, with 8 bases lining up with TRBD1. Germline trimming cut 3 bases from V and 0 bases from J; bases unmatched to any gene: 10. The germline CDR1 and CDR2 sequences are LGHDT and YNNKEL (reference sequence). This CDR3 has 18 residues. CDR3 in DNA: TGTGCCAGCAGCCAGGGGACAGGACAATTCCTAGCCAAAAACATTCAGTACTTC. It codes for CASSQGTGQFLAKNIQYF.

The chain recombines TRBV7-9 with TRBJ1-1; unclear D gene. CDR1 and CDR2 (germline): SEHNR, FQNEAQ (reference sequence). Trimming left V 5 bases short and J 8 bases short, with 12 bases between. The CDR3 contains 12 residues. CDR3 in amino acids: CASSRWTGEAFF. The CDR3 nucleotides are TGTGCCAGCAGCCGGTGGACGGGAGAAGCTTTCTTT.

V gene TRBV15 combines with J gene TRBJ2-1; no clear D gene. The germline V and J ends were trimmed by 1 base and 13 bases, with 11 bases remaining between them. This CDR3 contains 12 residues. CDR1 and CDR2 (germline): LNHNV, YYDKDF (reference sequence). CDR3 in amino acids: CATSRGAAHQFF. The CDR3 coding sequence is TGTGCCACCAGCAGAGGGGCAGCTCACCAGTTCTTC.

CDR3 in amino acids: CASSPRQREGSEQFF. CDR3 in DNA: TGTGCCAGCTCACCAAGACAGCGGGAGGGCAGTGAGCAGTTCTTC. V is TRBV18 and J is TRBJ2-1, with 10 bases fitting TRBD2. This CDR3 is built from 15 residues. The V gene's germline CDR1 is KGHSH and CDR2 LQKENI. Trimming took 2 bases from V and 9 from J; bases not matched to a gene: 7.

The gene calls are TRBV3-1 (or the pseudogene TRBV3-2) and TRBJ2-4; 10 nucleotides match TRBD2. J was trimmed by 7 bases and V by 4 bases; bases with no gene match: 7. The CDR3 extends over 15 amino acids. In germline, CDR1 is LGHDT, CDR2 YNNKEL (reference sequence). This CDR3 is CASSLSLAGVNIQYF. The DNA for the CDR3 is TGTGCCAGCAGCCTCAGCCTAGCGGGGGTTAACATTCAGTACTTC.

This clone has just a few counts. The genes are TRBV2 and TRBJ1-4; no clear D. Looked up from germline, CDR1 is SNHLY and CDR2 is FYNNEI. Trimming took 6 bases from V and 4 from J, leaving 12 bases between them. This CDR3 has 14 amino acids. The CDR3 reads CASSQGGNNEKLFF. Here the CDR3 DNA reads TGTGCCAGCAGCCAAGGAGGGAATAATGAAAAACTGTTTTTT.

The rearrangement links TRBV2 to TRBJ2-1; no clear D gene. The CDR3 contains 10 residues. Trimming removed 8 bases from V and 9 bases from J, with 8 bases in between. The germline V gene has CDR1 SNHLY and CDR2 FYNNEI. CDR3 in amino acids: CASAAGEQFF. In nucleotides, the CDR3 is TGTGCCAGCGCCGCAGGTGAGCAGTTCTTC.